This T cell receptor beta chain derives from a study of T cells after yellow fever vaccination. Findings of the study overall: High-abundance clonotypes from the bulk population could contaminate FACS-sorted repertoires. The booster response re-showed most primary clones: around 95% CD4, approximately 90% CD8.

In this sample, this clonotype turned up a few times. Its antigen is as yet unknown. V was clipped by 6 bases and J by 5 bases, with 14 bases between them. There are 13 residues in the CDR3. TCRdb reprocessed the 5' RACE reads via MiXCR and lists one record per CDR3 protein. The sample lists around 400,000 distinct CDR3 sequences; roughly 11% were seen once. The chain links TRBV12-3 or TRBV12-4 to TRBJ2-7, with a weak D call TRBD1 (6 bases). This specimen was PBMCs, taken on the day of the first yellow fever vaccination. The receptor comes from a man between 18 and 29 years old who received the YFV17D yellow fever vaccine. The CDR3 region is CASRPNRAHEQYF. Written as DNA, the CDR3 is TGTGCCAGCAGACCTAACAGGGCCCACGAGCAGTACTTC.